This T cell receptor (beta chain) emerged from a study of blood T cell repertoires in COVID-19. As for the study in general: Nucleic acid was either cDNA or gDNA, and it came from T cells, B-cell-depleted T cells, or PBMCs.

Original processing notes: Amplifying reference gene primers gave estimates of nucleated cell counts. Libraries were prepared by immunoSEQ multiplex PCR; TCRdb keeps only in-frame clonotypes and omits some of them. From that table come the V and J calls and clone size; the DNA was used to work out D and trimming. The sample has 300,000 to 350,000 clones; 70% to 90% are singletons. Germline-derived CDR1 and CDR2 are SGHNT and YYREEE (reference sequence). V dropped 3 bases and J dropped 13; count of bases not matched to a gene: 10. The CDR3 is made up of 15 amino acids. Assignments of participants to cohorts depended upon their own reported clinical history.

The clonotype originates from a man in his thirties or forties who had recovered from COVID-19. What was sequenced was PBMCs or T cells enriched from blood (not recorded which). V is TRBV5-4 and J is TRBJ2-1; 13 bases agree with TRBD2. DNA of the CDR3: TGTGCCAGCAGCTCTCGAGGGGGGACTAGCGGGACTCAGTTCTTC. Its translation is CASSSRGGTSGTQFF.